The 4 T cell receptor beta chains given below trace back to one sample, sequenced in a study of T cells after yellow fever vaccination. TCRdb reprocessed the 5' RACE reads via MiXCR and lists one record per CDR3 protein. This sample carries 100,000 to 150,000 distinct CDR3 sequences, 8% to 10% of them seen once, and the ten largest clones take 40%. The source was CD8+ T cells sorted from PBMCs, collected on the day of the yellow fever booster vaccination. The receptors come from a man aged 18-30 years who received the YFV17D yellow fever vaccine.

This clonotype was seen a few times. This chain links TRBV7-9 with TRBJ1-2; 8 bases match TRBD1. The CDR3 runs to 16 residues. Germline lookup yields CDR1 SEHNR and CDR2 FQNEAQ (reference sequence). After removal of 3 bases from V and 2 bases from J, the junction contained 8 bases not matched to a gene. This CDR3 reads CASSFRGTGLNYGYTF. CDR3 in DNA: TGTGCCAGCAGCTTTCGTGGGACAGGATTAAACTATGGCTACACCTTC.

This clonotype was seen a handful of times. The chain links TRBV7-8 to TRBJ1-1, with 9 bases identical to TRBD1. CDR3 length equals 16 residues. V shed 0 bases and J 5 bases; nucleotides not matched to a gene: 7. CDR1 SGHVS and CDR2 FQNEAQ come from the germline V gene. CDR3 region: CASSLARGQGSTEAFF. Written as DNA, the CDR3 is TGTGCCAGCAGCTTAGCCCGGGGACAGGGAAGTACTGAAGCTTTCTTT.

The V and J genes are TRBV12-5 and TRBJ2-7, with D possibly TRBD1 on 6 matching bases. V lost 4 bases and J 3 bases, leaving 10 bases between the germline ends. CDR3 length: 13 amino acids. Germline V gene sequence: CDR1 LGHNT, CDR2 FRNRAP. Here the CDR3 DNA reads TGTGCTAGTGGTTCGACAGGAAACTACGAGCAGTACTTC. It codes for CASGSTGNYEQYF.

The CDR3 nucleotides are TGTGCCAGCGGAGCCCCAAGCCGGGGTCTGGGGGAGACCCAGTACTTC. Its protein product is CASGAPSRGLGETQYF. This chain connects TRBV2 to TRBJ2-5, with D tentatively TRBD2 (5 bases). The V end lost 8 bases, the J end lost 5 bases, and 24 bases lay between the germline ends. Germline CDR1 and CDR2: SNHLY and FYNNEI. The length of the CDR3 is 16 residues.